This T cell receptor beta chain was found in a study of cytomegalovirus exposure and HLA in healthy donors. Study summary: Earlier sequencing of 150 million to 200 million T cells yielded about 120 million unique TCR beta sequences. Study findings and constraints: Investigators reported 150 to 200 TCR beta chains as tied to cytomegalovirus. In an earlier analysis, about 87% or about 30%: the productive usage of most TCR beta V segments.

This CDR3 contains 13 residues. V gave up 4 bases and J gave up 6 bases; unmatched junction bases: 1. Germline CDR1 LNHDA, CDR2 SQIVND (reference sequence). At the time of sampling, donors were nominally healthy, though unrecorded immune exposures were likely. PCR involved 60 Vbeta and 13 Jbeta primers. Method: immunoSEQ multiplex PCR; TCRdb's copy keeps in-frame clones and lacks some. This table holds about 42,000 clones, around half found once. As to this clone: Its antigen is currently unknown.

This chain links TRBV19 with TRBJ1-5, with 9 bases fitting TRBD1. The sequencing sample was made of PBMCs. The sequence came from a human donor in good health. CDR3 in DNA: TGTGCCAGTAGTACGGACAGGGGTCAGCCCCAGCATTTT. Amino acid sequence: CASSTDRGQPQHF.